The rows below give T cell receptor beta chains drawn from one sample of a study of T-cell reconstitution after alpha-beta-depleted transplantation in children. TCRdb passed the PCR reads through MiXCR, listing each CDR3 protein once. The sample records about 72,000 distinct CDR3 sequences, roughly 6.6% being singletons. Sequences were derived from PBMCs from the stem cell graft donor, sampled from the stem cell graft. The receptors stem from a human donor who donated a stem cell graft to a child with acute lymphoblastic leukemia. Both conserved end residues are part of each CDR3. The D gene is left open where the match is weak. Clone sizes are given selectively: once, few, many, or a class where the clone is expanded.

V gene	D gene	J gene	clone size	CDR3 DNA	CDR3 protein
TRBV9	NA	TRBJ2-3	few	TGTGCCAGCAGCGTAGGCGACTTGAGGGTCACAGATACGCAGTATTTT	CASSVGDLRVTDTQYF
TRBV20-1	TRBD2	TRBJ2-7	few	TGCAGTGCTAGTCACACTAGCGTAGGCTACGAGCAGTACTTC	CSASHTSVGYEQYF
TRBV5-1	NA	TRBJ2-2	many	TGCGCCAGCAGCTTGCAGACTTCGAACACCGGGGAGCTGTTTTTT	CASSLQTSNTGELFF
TRBV9	NA	TRBJ2-1	many	TGTGCCAGCAGCGTAGGGGGGTCTAACAATGAGCAGTTCTTC	CASSVGGSNNEQFF
TRBV3-1	NA	TRBJ2-2	many	TGTGCCAGCAGCCAAGGGCCCAAAACCGGGGAGCTGTTTTTT	CASSQGPKTGELFF
TRBV12-3/TRBV12-4	TRBD1	TRBJ1-2	many	TGTGCCAGCAGACAGGGGAGGGACTATGGCTACACCTTC	CASRQGRDYGYTF
TRBV29-1	TRBD1	TRBJ1-5	many	TGCAGCGTTGAGGAGACAGGGGGTCGCAATCAGCCCCAGCATTTT	CSVEETGGRNQPQHF
TRBV6-2/TRBV6-3	TRBD2	TRBJ2-1	few	TGTGCCAGCATGTTCCAGCGGGGGTATAACAATGAGCAGTTCTTC	CASMFQRGYNNEQFF
TRBV6-5	NA	TRBJ2-2	many	TGTGCCAGTTACAGGTCCAAGAACACCGGGGAGCTGTTTTTT	CASYRSKNTGELFF
TRBV27	TRBD2	TRBJ2-7	many	TGTGCCAGCAGTACACGACTAGCGCGGGAGCAGTACTTC	CASSTRLAREQYF
TRBV12-3/TRBV12-4	NA	TRBJ1-5	few	TGTGCCAGCAGTTTTAGTGCGGATCAGCCCCAGCATTTT	CASSFSADQPQHF
TRBV20-1	NA	TRBJ2-3	many	TGCAGTGCTAATGGGGGCGCCGGTAGGGCAGATACGCAGTATTTT	CSANGGAGRADTQYF
TRBV7-2	TRBD1	TRBJ2-5	NA	TGTGCCAGCGGACCCGGGACAGGGATAGAGACCCAGTACTTC	CASGPGTGIETQYF
TRBV6-2/TRBV6-3	TRBD2	TRBJ2-1	NA	TGTGCCAGCATCAAAGCGGCTAGCGGGAGGTTGTCCCCTATTGTACCCTTCAATGAGCAGTTCTTC	CASIKAASGRLSPIVPFNEQFF
TRBV7-9	NA	TRBJ2-1	many	TGTGCCAGCAGCTTAGCAGGGTCCTACAATGAGCAGTTCTTC	CASSLAGSYNEQFF
TRBV4-3	TRBD1	TRBJ1-5	few	TGCGCCAGCAGCCAAGAAATGACAGGGAATCAGCCCCAGCATTTT	CASSQEMTGNQPQHF
TRBV6-2/TRBV6-3	NA	TRBJ2-7	many	TGTGCCAGCAGTTCCTCTGCCCTACCCCTCTTCTACGAGCAGTACTTC	CASSSSALPLFYEQYF
TRBV25-1	NA	TRBJ1-2	many	TGTGCCAGCAGTGATGCCCCCCACTCTGGCTACACCTTC	CASSDAPHSGYTF
TRBV7-2	NA	TRBJ2-7	many	TGTGCCAGCAGCTTAGGGTGGGGGCCTAGCTCCTACGAGCAGTACTTC	CASSLGWGPSSYEQYF
TRBV23-1	TRBD2	TRBJ2-1	NA	TGCGCCAGCAGTCAATCTCCAAGCGGGGGAGGCGCCAATGAGCAGTTCTTC	CASSQSPSGGGANEQFF
TRBV2	NA	TRBJ2-1	many	TGTGCCATTTCGACAGAATCGAGCTCCTACAATGAGCAGTTCTTC	CAISTESSSYNEQFF
TRBV20-1	NA	TRBJ1-6	NA	TGCAGTGCTAGAGCCCTCCGGGCCACCTCTAATTCACCCCTCCACTTT	CSARALRATSNSPLHF
TRBV24-1	TRBD2	TRBJ2-5	NA	TGTGCCACCAGTGCAGGACTAGCGGGAGGGAACCAAGAGACCCAGTACTTC	CATSAGLAGGNQETQYF
TRBV4-1	NA	TRBJ1-1	many	TGCGCCAGCAGCCAGCACTCCGAGGGACAAACGAACACTGAAGCTTTCTTT	CASSQHSEGQTNTEAFF
TRBV12-3/TRBV12-4	NA	TRBJ2-7	few	TGTGCCAGCAGTTTAATCCCCTCTCTCGAGCAGTACTTC	CASSLIPSLEQYF